This entry lists 8 T cell receptor beta chains sequenced from one sample in a study of blood T cell repertoires in COVID-19 (TCRdb year 2020). The library was produced with the immunoSEQ multiplex PCR assay. TCRdb retrieved this table from immuneACCESS and kept in-frame rearrangements only. Not all clones are present; in checked studies, unresolved V genes account for under half, and no reason is known for the remainder. The sample data list 200,000 to 250,000 clones, and 80% of these were observed just once. The ten largest clones add up to roughly 7% of the sample. The sample was peripheral blood. The receptors here all came from an older woman with acute or convalescent COVID-19.

The V call is TRBV19, the J call TRBJ1-2; tentative D call: TRBD1 (5 bases). The V end lost 5 bases, the J end lost 4 bases, and 14 bases lay between the germline ends. Looked up from germline, CDR1 is LNHDA and CDR2 is SQIVND (reference sequence). The CDR3 loop spans 14 amino acids. The CDR3 loop is CASSPTGNPYGYTF. CDR3 coding DNA: TGTGCCAGTAGTCCAACAGGAAACCCCTATGGCTACACCTTC.

This clone appeared a few times. The chain uses TRBV5-5 and TRBJ1-4; 8 bases are shared with TRBD1. Trimming took 3 bases from V and 3 from J; bases not matched to a gene: 10. The CDR3 is 17 amino acids. Germline V lookup: CDR1 SGHKS, CDR2 YYEKEE (reference sequence). CDR3 loop: CASSSPQGVGSNEKLFF. The CDR3 region has the DNA TGTGCCAGCAGCTCCCCACAGGGGGTCGGATCTAATGAAAAACTGTTTTTT.

The chain carries TRBV30 and TRBJ1-1; D is unclear. This CDR3 contains 11 residues. The V gene's germline CDR1 is GTSNPN and CDR2 SVGIG (reference sequence). Trimming took 3 bases from V and 3 from J, leaving 5 bases between them. In DNA, the CDR3 is TGTGCCTGGAGGTCAGACACTGAAGCTTTCTTT. It specifies CAWRSDTEAFF.

This clone has a handful of counts. The V gene is TRBV6-2 or TRBV6-3, the J gene TRBJ1-5; TRBD1 matches at 7 bases. CDR1 and CDR2 from the germline V gene are MNHEY and SVGEGT. Trimming cost V 2 bases and J 1 base; bases outside gene matches: 14. The CDR3 is made up of 19 amino acids. CDR3 nucleotides: TGTGCCAGCAGTTACCCCGCAGGGGCAGGGGGTTGGAGCAATCAGCCCCAGCATTTT. Translated: CASSYPAGAGGWSNQPQHF.

The chain is built from TRBV10-3 and TRBJ2-4; 8 bases map to TRBD1. The CDR3 spans 18 residues. Per germline, CDR1 ENHRY and CDR2 SYGVKD. J was trimmed by 3 bases and V by 2 bases; bases with no gene match: 12. The CDR3 spells CAISEGIRGHSGKNIQYF. In DNA form, the CDR3 reads TGTGCCATCAGTGAGGGAATCAGGGGGCATTCGGGCAAAAACATTCAGTACTTC.

This clone was seen once. Here the CDR3 reads CASRPPDKWDYGYTF. The CDR3 bases are TGTGCCAGCAGACCGCCGGACAAGTGGGACTATGGCTACACCTTC. The rearrangement links TRBV6-6 to TRBJ1-2, with D perhaps matching TRBD1 (5 bases). The CDR3 spans 15 residues. Trimming pared 6 bases from V and 3 bases from J, leaving 17 bases between. The germline V gene has CDR1 MNHNY and CDR2 SVGAGI (reference sequence).

As DNA, the CDR3 is TGTGCTAGTGGCCAGGGATTGAGGCAGACAGATACGCAGTATTTT. Protein: CASGQGLRQTDTQYF. The V call is TRBV12-5, the J call TRBJ2-3; tentatively, D is TRBD1 (5 bases). The V gene lost 6 bases and the J gene lost 3 bases, with 16 bases spanning the gap. Germline CDR1 reads LGHNT; CDR2 reads FRNRAP. This CDR3 has 15 amino acids.

The chain uses TRBV6-5 and TRBJ1-3; a possible D gene is TRBD1 (6 bases). V shed 8 bases and J shed 4 bases, with 15 bases lying between them. In germline, CDR1 is MNHEY, CDR2 SVGAGI. The CDR3 contains 14 residues. The CDR3 sequence is CASSTLQGGNTIYF. CDR3 coding DNA: TGTGCCAGCTCGACTCTTCAGGGGGGAAACACCATATATTTT.